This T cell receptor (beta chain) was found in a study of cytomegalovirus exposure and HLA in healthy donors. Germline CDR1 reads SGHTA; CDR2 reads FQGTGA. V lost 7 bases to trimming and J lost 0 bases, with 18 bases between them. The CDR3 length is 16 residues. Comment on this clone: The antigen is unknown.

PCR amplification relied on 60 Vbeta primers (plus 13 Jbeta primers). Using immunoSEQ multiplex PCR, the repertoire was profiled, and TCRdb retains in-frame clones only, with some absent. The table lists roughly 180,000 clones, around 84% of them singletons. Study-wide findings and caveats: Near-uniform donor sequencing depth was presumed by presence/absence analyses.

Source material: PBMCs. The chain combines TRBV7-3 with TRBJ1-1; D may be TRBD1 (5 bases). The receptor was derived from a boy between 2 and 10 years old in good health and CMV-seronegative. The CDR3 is CASTKRRVLMNTEAFF. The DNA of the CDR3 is TGTGCCAGCACCAAACGCAGGGTGCTCATGAACACTGAAGCTTTCTTT.